This entry concerns a single T cell receptor (beta chain). No antigen is known for it. No clone much larger than this one lies a single base away; base qualities are absent. The data were obtained in a study of beta chain features in type 1 diabetes (dated by TCRdb to between 2018 and 2020). Concerning the study at large: Patients and healthy donors did not differ in mean age, gender distribution, total cell number or subset yield. Across all samples, almost 110 million sorted cells were examined, and cell number per subset correlated strongly with RNA yield. In the study, recently diagnosed type 1 diabetes patients and matched healthy donors were compared on the TCRB repertoires of their sorted circulating CD4+ T cell subsets. Naive and central memory subsets were obtained from all 28 donors, but regulatory and stem cell-like memory subsets were isolated from only 8 patients and about 8 healthy donors.

The High Capacity cDNA Reverse Transcription Kit was used to reverse transcribe all of the isolated RNA, meaning that expressed TCRB transcripts were what got sequenced. Naive, central memory and regulatory T cell samples underwent deep immunoSEQ sequencing, averaging roughly 3.4 million total reads per sample. Sorted cells were lysed in RLT buffer, and RNA was extracted using DNase-treated RNeasy Micro or Mini kits according to cell number. To prevent cross-contamination, every cell subset was processed on its own, while patient and healthy donor samples were processed together. TCRB sequences were amplified from cDNA with the immunoSEQ multiplex PCR, producing 87-bp fragments spanning the CDR3 region. Sequencing of the amplicons was done on the Illumina HiSeq platform. The authors processed their data as follows. PCR bias was computationally corrected using synthetic template baselines, reads within Hamming distance 2 were collapsed, and singletons that could not be merged were discarded. Reads were aligned against IMGT to assign V, D and J genes, CDR3 length and insertions or deletions at six rearrangement sites. Clonotype counts were normalized to sorted cell number within each subset before computing true diversity and Gini coefficients with the tcR R package. The overlap coefficient, calculated on TCRB nucleotide sequences, was used to quantify repertoire sharing. Out-of-frame TCRB sequences from naive cells were analyzed to stand in for the pre-selection repertoire. TCRdb obtained this table from immuneACCESS and retained in-frame rearrangements with V and J assigned. These tables miss some clones; where compared with another copy, unresolved V genes account for less than half of the shortfall, and the remainder is unexplained. V, J and clone size were drawn from that table, and D and trimming were deduced from the DNA. The sample contains about 410,000 clones, roughly 14% of them found a single time. 0.035% to 0.045% of the sample is held by the ten biggest clonotypes.

What the work shows at the level of the full study, not this receptor alone: Only small numbers of individuals were included in the HLA sub-analyses, which left unresolved whether HLA type had any influence on TCRB rearrangement. Patients with type 1 diabetes made fewer insertions and deleted more nucleotides at VDJ recombination sites, implying thymic rearrangement abnormalities. Shorter templates might have been favored by PCR, but patient and control samples were amplified and corrected together, so both groups would have been affected equally by any skew. Type 1 diabetes patients showed a moderate but significant shortening of TCRB CDR3 length in all four CD4+ subsets. Because cDNA was sequenced instead of genomic DNA, activated cells with high expression could be over-represented, although the groups did not differ in activation or CD3 levels. Naive, central memory and regulatory TCRB repertoires appeared more similar among patients than among healthy donors.

A single peripheral blood draw of approximately 0.11 L on average was collected from each donor into heparinised tubes. A BD FACSAria II was used to sort naive, central memory, regulatory and stem cell-like memory CD4+ T cells with a panel that included CD45RO, CCR7, CD25, CD127, CD95 and CD27. A purity above 95% was achieved for all sorted populations. Right away, PBMCs were isolated by Lymphoprep density gradient centrifugation and were stained directly, with no culture step. So that batch effects would be minimized, each experiment stained and sorted samples in pairs, pairing one healthy donor with one patient. The germline V gene (reference sequence) yields GTSNPN for CDR1 and SVGIG for CDR2. Trimming costs V 3 bases and J 6 bases, and their ends lie 22 bases apart. Spanning cysteine to phenylalanine, the CDR3 consists of 16 amino acids. Kept here is only the CDR3 DNA, which spans 48 bases and is read in frame from base 1.

Sequenced sample: naive CD4+ T cells from blood. What the cell subset or site label conveys for this sample: true naive CD4+ T cells. This TCR was sampled from a man aged 25 to 45 in good health. The chain was built from TRBV30 and TRBJ2-3; TRBD1 could be the D gene, as 6 bases match. Read as DNA, the sequence is TGTGCCTGGAGCCCTCCACAGGGAATCGGAAGGGATACGCAGTATTTT. It is translated as CAWSPPQGIGRDTQYF.